This paragraph covers one TCR beta chain sequence. Its cognate antigen is unknown. Donors were patients with active juvenile idiopathic arthritis. The method was immunoSEQ multiplex PCR; TCRdb's version includes in-frame clones alone and lacks a portion of them. The profile shows fewer than 35,000 clones, around 95% of them singletons. This specimen comes from a study of circulating and synovial CD4+ cells in juvenile arthritis. Overall study results and limits: These blood cells shared more CDR3 sequences with synovium than bulk blood. Bulk blood CD4 repertoires were more diverse than these. CPL and bulk CD4 samples differed at least tenfold in T cell genomes.

The V and J ends lost 3 bases and 8 bases respectively, with 17 bases between them. The CDR3 consists of 15 residues. The germline gives CDR1 MNHNS, CDR2 SASEGT. The source material was CD4+ T cells from blood. This chain links TRBV6-1 with TRBJ2-1; tentative D call: TRBD2 (7 bases). The clonotype was recovered from a human donor with juvenile idiopathic arthritis. The chain's CDR3 is CASSDREGGLDEQFF. The CDR3 DNA follows: TGTGCCAGCAGTGATAGGGAGGGGGGGCTCGATGAGCAGTTCTTC.